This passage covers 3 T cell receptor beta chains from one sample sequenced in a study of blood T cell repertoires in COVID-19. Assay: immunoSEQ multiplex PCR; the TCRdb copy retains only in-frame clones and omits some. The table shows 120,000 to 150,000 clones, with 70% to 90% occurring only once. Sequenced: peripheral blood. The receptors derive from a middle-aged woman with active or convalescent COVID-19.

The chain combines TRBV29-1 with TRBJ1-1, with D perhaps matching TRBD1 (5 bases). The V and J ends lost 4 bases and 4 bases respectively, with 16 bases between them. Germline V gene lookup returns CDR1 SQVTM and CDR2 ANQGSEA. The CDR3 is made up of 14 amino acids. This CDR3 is CSVVAGTLGTEAFF. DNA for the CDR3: TGCAGCGTTGTGGCAGGGACTCTCGGCACTGAAGCTTTCTTT.

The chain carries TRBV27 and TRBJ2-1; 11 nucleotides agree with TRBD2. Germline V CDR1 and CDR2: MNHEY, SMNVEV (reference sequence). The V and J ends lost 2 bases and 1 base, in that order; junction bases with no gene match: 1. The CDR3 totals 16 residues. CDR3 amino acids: CASSLLAGGSYNEQFF. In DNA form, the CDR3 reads TGTGCCAGCAGTTTACTAGCGGGAGGATCCTACAATGAGCAGTTCTTC.

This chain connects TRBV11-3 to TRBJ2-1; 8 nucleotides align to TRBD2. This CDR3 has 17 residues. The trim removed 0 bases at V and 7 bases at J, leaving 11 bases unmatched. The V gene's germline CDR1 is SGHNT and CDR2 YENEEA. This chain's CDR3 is CASSLEGQGLVLNEQFF. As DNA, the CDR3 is TGTGCCAGCAGCTTAGAAGGTCAGGGACTAGTCTTGAATGAGCAGTTCTTC.